This TCR beta chain was identified during a study of shared clonotypes between healthy human individuals. Study conclusions and caveats: When compared with the clonotypes that were shared by all four sorted-subset donors, the non-shared clonotypes turned out to have lower generation probabilities.

The V gene lost 4 bases and the J gene lost 4 bases, with 14 bases spanning the gap. This CDR3 is built from 14 residues. Germline V gene lookup returns CDR1 SGHNT and CDR2 YYREEE (reference sequence). About this clone: Its antigen is not identified.

Some clones are missing from TCRdb's copy, which holds only in-frame ones; the method was immunoSEQ multiplex PCR. The sample contains about 2.3 million clones, 85% to 95% of which appear only once. This TCR derives from a man in his late teens or twenties in good health. Some clones in this sample may be carry-over from other donors' samples. The gene calls are TRBV5-4 and TRBJ1-1, with D unresolved. Sequenced sample: naive CD4+ T cells from PBMCs. Noted subset: CD45RA+ positively selected. The CDR3 region has the DNA TGTGCCAGCAGCCCCGGCACCACACTCACTGAAGCTTTCTTT. It yields the protein CASSPGTTLTEAFF. Full variable domain (rest looked up from reference TRBV5-4 and TRBJ1-1): ETGVTQSPTHLIKTRGQQVTLRCSSQSGHNTVSWYQQALGQGPQFIFQYYREEENGRGNFPPRFSGLQFPNYSSELNVNALELDDSALYLCASSPGTTLTEAFFGQGTRLTVV.